These 16 T cell receptor beta chains came from one sample sequenced in a study of regulatory T cells in long-lasting Graves disease. iRepertoire HTBI primers and Arm-PCR of CDR3 regions built TCR beta libraries. Via MiXCR, TCRdb re-called the multiplex PCR reads, giving one row per CDR3 protein. The sample has 400,000 to 500,000 distinct CDR3 sequences, less than 20% seen once. Stated time point: newly diagnosed GD, antithyroid drugs for less than 3 months. The TCR library was made from RNA extracted from PBMCs. These data were likewise used in another study, on T cells in Graves' hyperthyroidism and ophthalmopathy.

The material sequenced was peripheral blood mononuclear cells (PBMCs), taken at new diagnosis, from a patient treated with antithyroid drugs. These receptors came from a woman aged 18-29 years with Graves disease.

This clonotype has a count of ten or more. The V gene is TRBV15, the J gene TRBJ1-5; no clear D gene. The V end was cut by 0 bases, the J end by 3 bases, with 12 bases between. Germline loops: CDR1 LNHNV, CDR2 YYDKDF (reference sequence). This CDR3 has 16 amino acids. CDR3 sequence (DNA): TGTGCCACCAGCAGAGATCTTAACGGACCCAATCAGCCCCAGCATTTT. Translated: CATSRDLNGPNQPQHF.

This clonotype was counted many times. The DNA for the CDR3 is TGTGCCAGCAGCTTAGACAGCGGACGACGCACAGATACGCAGTATTTT. It is translated as CASSLDSGRRTDTQYF. The chain couples TRBV7-9 to TRBJ2-3, with D perhaps matching TRBD2 (5 bases). V was pared by 1 base and J by 1 base, with 12 bases between. CDR3 size: 16 residues. Per germline, CDR1 SEHNR and CDR2 FQNEAQ (reference sequence).

This clonotype has ten or more counts. The rearrangement joins TRBV2 to TRBJ1-4; D remains unclear. Per germline, CDR1 SNHLY and CDR2 FYNNEI. Trimming removed 2 bases from V and 0 bases from J, with 7 bases in between. The CDR3 totals 15 residues. The CDR3 sequence: CASSENRSTNEKLFF. CDR3 sequence (DNA): TGTGCCAGCAGTGAAAATAGGTCAACTAATGAAAAACTGTTTTTT.

The table lists this clonotype with many counts. The chain employs TRBV19 and TRBJ2-1, with 12 positions matching TRBD2. The CDR3 is 15 amino acids. Germline V lookup: CDR1 LNHDA, CDR2 SQIVND (reference sequence). V dropped 9 bases and J dropped 3; count of bases not matched to a gene: 6. Written as DNA, the CDR3 is TGTGCCAGCAGCCGGACTAGCGGGATCTACAATGAGCAGTTCTTC. Protein product: CASSRTSGIYNEQFF.

This clonotype appeared a few times. The V and J genes are TRBV28 and TRBJ1-5; tentative D call: TRBD1 (6 bases). V was trimmed by 6 bases and J by 4 bases, leaving 19 bases between them. Germline V gene data show CDR1 as MDHEN and CDR2 as SYDVKM. This CDR3 is 16 amino acids long. This CDR3 is CASRQTGTRGNQPQHF. The CDR3 DNA sequence: TGTGCCAGCAGACAAACCGGGACAAGGGGGAATCAGCCCCAGCATTTT.

This clonotype was observed a handful of times. The J gene is TRBJ2-2, the V gene TRBV24-1; 12 bases agree with TRBD2. CDR1 is KGHDR and CDR2 is SFDVKD in the germline V gene. J lost 5 bases, V lost 6 bases, and 12 bases had no gene match. This CDR3 is 18 amino acids long. The CDR3 region is CATSPTFGGTSGTGELFF. CDR3 bases: TGTGCCACCAGTCCAACATTTGGTGGGACTAGCGGGACCGGGGAGCTGTTTTTT.

This clonotype was counted at least ten times. The J gene is TRBJ1-3, the V gene TRBV30; D unresolved. Between the trimmed V and J ends, which lost 0 bases and 3 bases, there was a span of 9 bases. Germline-derived CDR1 and CDR2 are GTSNPN and SVGIG (reference sequence). The CDR3 runs 14 residues. This CDR3 reads CAWSVGGIGNTIYF. The CDR3, as DNA: TGTGCCTGGAGTGTAGGTGGAATTGGAAACACCATATATTTT.

This clonotype was recorded a few times. This rearrangement joins TRBV28 to TRBJ1-5, with 8 bases lining up with TRBD1. In germline, CDR1 is MDHEN, CDR2 SYDVKM. V shed 6 bases, J shed 5 bases, and the junction held 9 bases outside the gene matches. The CDR3 consists of 15 residues. The CDR3 sequence: CASRYPGQAHQPQHF. In DNA, the CDR3 is TGTGCCAGCAGATATCCGGGACAGGCCCATCAGCCCCAGCATTTT.

The chain joins TRBV19 to TRBJ1-1, with TRBD1 as a possible D gene (6 bases). V was clipped by 3 bases and J by 2 bases, with 16 bases between them. Germline V gene data show CDR1 as LNHDA and CDR2 as SQIVND (reference sequence). The CDR3 spans 16 residues. As DNA, the CDR3 is TGTGCCAGTAGTATGCGCGTTTTGGGGACAAACACTGAAGCTTTCTTT. Translated: CASSMRVLGTNTEAFF.

The chain is built from TRBV28 and TRBJ2-7, with 7 bases matching TRBD1. The CDR3 has 13 residues. From germline, CDR1 is MDHEN and CDR2 SYDVKM. Trimming removed 6 bases from V and 6 bases from J; junction bases left unmatched: 8. CDR3 region: CASRPTGVGEQYF. The DNA for the CDR3 is TGTGCCAGCAGACCTACAGGGGTCGGCGAGCAGTACTTC. The variable domain in full, completed from reference TRBV28 and TRBJ2-7, reads DVKVTQSSRYLVKRTGEKVFLECVQDMDHENMFWYRQDPGLGLRLIYFSYDVKMKEKGDIPEGYSVSREKKERFSLILESASTNQTSMYLCASRPTGVGEQYFGPGTRLTVT.

This clonotype appeared a few times. J is TRBJ2-7 and V is TRBV29-1, with 9 bases fitting TRBD2. V lost 0 bases, J lost 7 bases, and 10 bases stayed unmatched. The CDR3 contains 15 residues. From germline, CDR1 is SQVTM and CDR2 ANQGSEA. DNA for the CDR3: TGCAGCGTTGAAGATAAAGGGGCGGGAGGGGTTGAGCAGTACTTC. Its protein is CSVEDKGAGGVEQYF.

V and J are TRBV6-9 and TRBJ1-4, with unresolved D. This CDR3 has 16 amino acids. Trimming took 3 bases from V and 5 from J, leaving 16 bases between them. Germline V gene data show CDR1 as MNHGY and CDR2 as SVAAGI. Here the CDR3 DNA reads TGTGCCAGCAGTTACTTTAAACAGACCCGAAATGAAAAACTGTTTTTT. It is translated as CASSYFKQTRNEKLFF.

This clonotype was seen many times. The J gene is TRBJ1-2, the V gene TRBV24-1; D ambiguous. CDR3 length: 13 amino acids. Germline assignment: CDR1 KGHDR and CDR2 SFDVKD. Trimming shortened V by 4 bases and J by 5 bases, and 10 bases separated the two germline ends. The CDR3 loop reads CATSERSGYGYTF. The CDR3 region has the DNA TGTGCCACCAGTGAAAGATCCGGGTATGGCTACACCTTC.

This clonotype was counted only a few times. Compared with germline, one end of the junction differs, possibly owing to a read error. The V gene is TRBV5-1, the J gene TRBJ2-3; weak D call: TRBD2 (6 bases). This CDR3 contains 16 residues. Looked up from germline, CDR1 is SGHRS and CDR2 is YFSETQ. CDR3 DNA: TGTGCCAGCAGCTTGAACCCGGGACTTGGGACAGATACGCAGTATTTT. Protein product: CASSLNPGLGTDTQYF.

In this sample, this clonotype turned up many times. The V gene is TRBV7-9, the J gene TRBJ2-5, with D hard to call. Germline-derived CDR1 and CDR2 are SEHNR and FQNEAQ (reference sequence). There are 15 residues in the CDR3. The ends were cut back, 2 bases at V and 1 base at J, with 11 bases in the middle. CDR3 DNA sequence: TGTGCCAGCAGCTTATCGCTAGAGATCCAAGAGACCCAGTACTTC. It codes for CASSLSLEIQETQYF.

The chain employs TRBV19 and TRBJ1-4; TRBD1 matches at 7 bases. The CDR3 runs to 13 residues. The ends lost 10 bases at V and 3 bases at J; junction bases unmatched: 5. CDR1 and CDR2 from the germline V gene are LNHDA and SQIVND (reference sequence). The CDR3 DNA follows: TGTGCCACCTCACAGGGGTCTAATGAAAAACTGTTTTTT. Its protein is CATSQGSNEKLFF.